In its sample, the clone carrying this T cell receptor (beta chain) was seen a few times. The antigen is not known. Within Nashville, Tennessee resided all donors, each a Caucasian adult. These data are taken from a study of shared clonotypes between healthy human individuals. General study results and limits: Clonotypes which were not shared had lower generation probabilities than clonotypes that all four donors shared. As a rule, naive subsets had a larger estimated richness than memory subsets.

The method was immunoSEQ multiplex PCR; TCRdb's version includes in-frame clones alone and lacks a portion of them. Among approximately 2,000,000 clones listed, around 92% were seen once. Trimming left V 3 bases short and J 0 bases short, with 9 bases between. Germline values: CDR1 GTSNPN, CDR2 SVGIG (reference sequence). The CDR3 loop spans 14 amino acids. The sequence was collected from a man younger than 30 in good health. Some clones in this sample may be carry-over from other donors' samples. The V and J genes are TRBV30 and TRBJ1-5; D is ambiguous. Material for sequencing was naive CD4+ T cells from PBMCs. The subset was: CD45RA+ positively selected. For the CDR3, the DNA is TGTGCCTGGAGCTACAGCTTTAGCAATCAGCCCCAGCATTTT. Protein sequence: CAWSYSFSNQPQHF.